This T cell receptor (beta chain) was captured by sequencing in a study of T cell responses to AZD1222 COVID-19 vaccine. Findings and caveats of the study: Only a handful of AZD1222 recipients were seropositive at baseline. Spike was spanned by vaccine-associated CD4 TCRs, with dominance at 160-218 and 743-854. There were mostly white British donors and more females than males, and clonal diversity was possibly underestimated.

Profiled with immunoSEQ multiplex PCR; TCRdb holds only in-frame clones, not every one. This sample yields 84,000 or so clones, of which 80% to 90% are seen a single time; roughly 31% belongs to the top ten. To note about this clone: The antigen is unknown.

CDR1 and CDR2 from the germline V gene are LNHDA and SQIVND (reference sequence). The CDR3 totals 16 residues. V shed 8 bases, J shed 2 bases, and the junction held 11 bases outside the gene matches. This clonotype originated in an adult in good health. This chain connects TRBV19 to TRBJ2-3, with TRBD2 matching over 9 bases. Specimen: peripheral blood, collected on day 0 of AZD1222 vaccination. In DNA form, the CDR3 reads TGTGCCAGTTCGTATGCGGGAGGGTTGCTCACAGATACGCAGTATTTT. Amino acids: CASSYAGGLLTDTQYF.